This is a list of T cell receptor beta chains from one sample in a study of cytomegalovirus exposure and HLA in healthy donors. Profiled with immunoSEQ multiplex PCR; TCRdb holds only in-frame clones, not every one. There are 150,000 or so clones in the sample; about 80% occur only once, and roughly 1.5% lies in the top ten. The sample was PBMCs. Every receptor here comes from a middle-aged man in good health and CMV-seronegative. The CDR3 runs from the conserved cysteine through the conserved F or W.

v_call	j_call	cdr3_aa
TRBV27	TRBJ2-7	CASSPSGRVYEQYF
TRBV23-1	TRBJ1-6	CASSQFGGAVNNSPLHF
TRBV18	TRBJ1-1	CASSPGQGAITEAFF
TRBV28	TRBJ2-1	CASSPPEGTSISNEQFF
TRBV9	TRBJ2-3	CASSSKRESSGRYTDTQYF
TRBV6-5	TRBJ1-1	CASSSVGRGGTEAFF
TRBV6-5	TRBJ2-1	CASSYSENYNEQFF
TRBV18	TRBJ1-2	CASSPGGIYGYTF
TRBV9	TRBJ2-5	CASSAGGGWETQYF
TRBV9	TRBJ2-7	CASSVGSGTYEQYF
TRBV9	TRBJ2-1	CASSVGQSPNNEQFF
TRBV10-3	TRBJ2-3	CAIRTSGSTDTQYF
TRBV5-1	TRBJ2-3	CASSLDQGSDTQYF
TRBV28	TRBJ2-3	CASVRQGASTDTQYF
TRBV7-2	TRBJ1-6	CASSLVGGPSNSPLHF
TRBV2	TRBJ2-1	CASSKIAGKGDEQFF
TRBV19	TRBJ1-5	CASSIVGQGSQPQHF
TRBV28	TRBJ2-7	CASSWGDGEQYF
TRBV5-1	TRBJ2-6	CASSLAGRAGANGLTF
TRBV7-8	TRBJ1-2	CASSLEQGNYGYTF
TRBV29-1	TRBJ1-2	CSVLQGDYGYTF
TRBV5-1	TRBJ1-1	CASSLSGWGMNTEAFF
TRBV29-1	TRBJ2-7	CSVQNQREFGYEQYF
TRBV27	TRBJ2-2	CASSSLPNTGELFF
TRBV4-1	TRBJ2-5	CASSQPGETQYF
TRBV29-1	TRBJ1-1	CSVEGGREAFF
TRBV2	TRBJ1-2	CASRGSTVGGYTF
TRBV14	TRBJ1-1	CASSQHSLNTEAFF
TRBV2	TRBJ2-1	CASLGTSGSTNEQFF
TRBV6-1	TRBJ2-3	CASTIRGFTDTQYF
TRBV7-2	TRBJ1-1	CASSLSYIWEGNTEAFF